Following are 2 T cell receptor beta chains from one sample sequenced in a study of cytomegalovirus exposure and HLA in healthy donors. The assay was immunoSEQ multiplex PCR, and TCRdb's table has in-frame clones only and misses some. Among under 250,000 clones listed, 87% were seen once. The sample consisted of PBMCs. These receptor sequences come from a man aged 18 to 35 in good health and CMV-seropositive.

The chain is built from TRBV7-2 and TRBJ2-2; D may be TRBD1 (6 bases). This CDR3 region has 16 residues. Germline V gives CDR1 SGHTA, CDR2 FQGNSA. V lost 5 bases, J lost 4 bases, and 17 bases lay in between. CDR3 amino acids: CASSPTWGPTTGELFF. CDR3 DNA: TGTGCCAGCAGCCCCACTTGGGGGCCCACCACCGGGGAGCTGTTTTTT.

This clone was counted once. This chain connects TRBV4-1 to TRBJ1-2, with 7 bases fitting TRBD1. V was clipped by 1 base and J by 2 bases; unmatched bases: 4. The CDR3 spans 15 residues. Germline loops: CDR1 MGHRA, CDR2 YSYEKL. The CDR3 reads CASSQAATGNYGYTF. The CDR3, as DNA: TGCGCCAGCAGCCAAGCCGCGACAGGGAACTATGGCTACACCTTC.